This entry features one T cell receptor (beta chain) sequence. This clone was counted at least ten times. Its antigen is unknown. No much larger clone exists at a distance of one base, and base qualities are not known. The collaborating institutions used their own protocols to collect whole blood in K2EDTA tubes. For TCRbeta analysis, collaborators shipped samples in one of three forms: frozen whole blood, isolated PBMCs, or DNA extracted from either of those sample types. In the germline V gene, CDR1 corresponds to MGHDK and CDR2 to SYGVNS. V is pruned by 10 bases and J by 4 bases, leaving 11 bases of the junction without a gene match. The CDR3 spans 15 residues, from the cysteine through the phenylalanine. The kept DNA is CDR3 alone, 45 bases in frame from the first base. This entry is derived from a study of blood T cell repertoires in COVID-19 (dated by TCRdb to about 2020). Study-wide context: Collaborator samples came from the United States, Italy and Spain and covered acute and convalescent phases of COVID-19. The sample metadata nearly always contained a de-identified subject ID, COVID-19 status, age in years and sex. The samples were drawn from two sources: the first 160 participants of the ongoing ImmuneRACE study, and 1,200 or so subjects contributed by 6 global collaborators. Deeply sampled blood TCRbeta repertoires from subjects exposed to, actively infected with, or recovered from COVID-19 were included in the dataset. A freely available public database, intended as a resource for researchers studying the immune response to SARS-CoV-2, is where the repertoires were released. The material from the prospective study consisted of cDNA or gDNA derived from T cells, B-cell-depleted T cells, or PBMCs. HLA class I and class II types, where available, came from metadata supplied by the sample provider rather than from assay-based typing. Overall study results and their limits: Clinical and demographic metadata were provided uncurated, with the amount varying by source and participant.

TCRbeta CDR3 regions were amplified from genomic DNA by means of the immunoSEQ Assay, a bias-controlled multiplex PCR. In the authors' own workflow: Within the assay, amplification of reference gene primers was used to estimate how many nucleated cells each sample contained. Sequence reads were collapsed and filtered to measure the absolute abundance of every unique TCRbeta CDR3 rearrangement. For each sample, productive Simpson clonality was calculated by taking the square root of Simpson's diversity index across productive rearrangements. TCRdb carries this immuneACCESS record with in-frame sequences only. Its versions omit some clonotypes, under half of them owing to an unresolved V gene in the studies checked, with the rest unexplained. V and J calls plus clone size are reproduced from that table; the DNA served to infer D and trimming. The table for this sample lists a few hundred thousand clones; 75% to 85% of them were counted only once. Around 7.8% of the sample is held by the ten biggest clonotypes.

This chain joins TRBV25-1 to TRBJ2-2, and 8 bases in between align with TRBD1. The origin of this receptor is a human donor in a cohort sampled during active COVID-19. Sequenced input: peripheral blood. The nucleotide sequence is given as TGTGCCACCGGCAAGACAGGGGAGAGCACCGGGGAGCTGTTTTTT. This codes for CATGKTGESTGELFF.